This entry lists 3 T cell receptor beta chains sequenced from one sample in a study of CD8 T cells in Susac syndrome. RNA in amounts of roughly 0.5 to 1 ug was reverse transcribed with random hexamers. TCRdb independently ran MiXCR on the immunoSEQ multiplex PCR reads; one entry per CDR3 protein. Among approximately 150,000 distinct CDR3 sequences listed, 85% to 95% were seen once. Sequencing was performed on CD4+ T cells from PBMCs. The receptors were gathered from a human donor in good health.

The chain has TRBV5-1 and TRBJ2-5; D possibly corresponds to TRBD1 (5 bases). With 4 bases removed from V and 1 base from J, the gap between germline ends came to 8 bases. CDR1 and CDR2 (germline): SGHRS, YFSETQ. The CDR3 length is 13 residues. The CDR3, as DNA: TGCGCCAGCAGCACCGACAGCCAAGAGACCCAGTACTTC. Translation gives CASSTDSQETQYF.

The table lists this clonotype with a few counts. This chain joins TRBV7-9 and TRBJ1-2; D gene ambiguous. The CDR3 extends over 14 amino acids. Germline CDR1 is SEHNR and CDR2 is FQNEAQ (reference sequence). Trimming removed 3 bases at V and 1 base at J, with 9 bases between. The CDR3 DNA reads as TGTGCCAGCAGCTTGGGTAGTCTTAACTATGGCTACACCTTC. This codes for CASSLGSLNYGYTF.

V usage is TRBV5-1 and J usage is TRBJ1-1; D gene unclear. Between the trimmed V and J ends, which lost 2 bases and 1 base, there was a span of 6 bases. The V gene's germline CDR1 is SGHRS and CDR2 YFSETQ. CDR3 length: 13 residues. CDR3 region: CASSFAGNTEAFF. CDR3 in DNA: TGCGCCAGCAGCTTTGCGGGGAACACTGAAGCTTTCTTT.